Reported below is one T cell receptor beta chain. The entry originates in a study of T-cell reconstitution after alpha-beta-depleted transplantation in children. The CDR3 extends over 14 amino acids. Germline V gene lookup returns CDR1 SGHRS and CDR2 YFSETQ. The V gene lost 5 bases and the J gene lost 8 bases, with 16 bases spanning the gap. Preparing the TCRbeta library involved the use of unique molecular identifiers. Using its own MiXCR run on the PCR reads, TCRdb lists one record per CDR3 protein. The table includes around 670,000 distinct CDR3 sequences, over 10% detected once. This sample comprised PBMCs, obtained before TCRalphabeta/CD19-depleted stem cell transplant. This receptor was obtained from a girl aged 2 to 10 with congenital amegakaryocytic thrombocytopenia, due to receive a stem cell transplant. The rearrangement links TRBV5-1 to TRBJ1-4, with D hard to call. CDR3 amino acids: CASRGSPIEEKLFF. CDR3 coding DNA: TGCGCCAGCAGAGGGTCGCCTATCGAAGAAAAACTGTTTTTT.